This T cell receptor beta chain was profiled in a study of identical twins. TCRdb called the 5' RACE reads again in MiXCR, with one record for every CDR3 protein. This sample yields about 530,000 distinct CDR3 sequences, of which about 15% are seen a single time; 0.44% belongs to the top ten. This clonotype was counted between two and nine times. The ends lost 1 base at V and 1 base at J; junction bases unmatched: 4. This CDR3 region has 17 residues. The same data also contributed to another study, on yellow fever vaccine responses in identical twins.

This chain uses TRBV12-3 or TRBV12-4 with TRBJ1-1; TRBD1 agrees at 12 bases. Sequenced material: CD4+ T cells sorted from blood. The source is a woman aged 18-29 years in good health. Here the CDR3 reads CASSLEGTGGRNTEAFF. The CDR3 bases are TGTGCCAGCAGTTTAGAGGGGACAGGGGGCAGGAACACTGAAGCTTTCTTT.